Presented here are 12 T cell receptor beta chains from one specimen sequenced in a study of cytomegalovirus exposure and HLA in healthy donors. Researchers ran the PCR with 60 Vbeta and 13 Jbeta primers. Assay used: immunoSEQ multiplex PCR; TCRdb lists only in-frame clones, some missing. The sample includes about 97,000 clones, about three quarters of them seen just once. Sequenced material: PBMCs. The receptors were gathered from a middle-aged man in good health and CMV-seronegative.

The rearrangement links TRBV5-6 to TRBJ2-5; D is perhaps TRBD1 (6 bases). V lost 0 bases and J 3 bases, leaving 9 bases between the germline ends. CDR1 is SGHDT and CDR2 is YYEEEE in the germline V gene. This CDR3 is built from 14 residues. The DNA of the CDR3 is TGTGCCAGCAGCTTGGCCTACAGGGAAGAGACCCAGTACTTC. It codes for CASSLAYREETQYF.

This clone turned up a few times. This chain connects TRBV6-1 to TRBJ1-4; D perhaps matches TRBD1 (5 bases). V was pared by 3 bases and J by 2 bases, with 7 bases between. This CDR3 region has 14 residues. Germline CDR1 MNHNS, CDR2 SASEGT. The CDR3 here is CASSEGPTNEKLFF. The CDR3 region has the DNA TGTGCCAGCAGTGAGGGGCCGACTAATGAAAAACTGTTTTTT.

Only a few counts were recorded for this clone. The chain has TRBV4-1 and TRBJ2-5; unclear D gene. V lost 0 bases to trimming and J lost 9 bases, with 11 bases between them. The germline V gene has CDR1 MGHRA and CDR2 YSYEKL. The CDR3 length is 13 residues. The CDR3 is CASSQESNRAQYF. The CDR3 DNA follows: TGCGCCAGCAGCCAAGAGTCGAATCGGGCCCAGTACTTC.

V is TRBV2 and J is TRBJ1-2; 8 bases are shared with TRBD1. Germline V CDR1 and CDR2: SNHLY, FYNNEI. Trimming at V came to 5 bases and at J to 3 bases, leaving 11 bases not matched to a gene. The CDR3 consists of 16 residues. Written as DNA, the CDR3 is TGTGCCAGCAGTCGGACAGGGTCGGATCGTGACTATGGCTACACCTTC. It specifies CASSRTGSDRDYGYTF. Variable domain in full (rest from reference TRBV2 and TRBJ1-2): EPEVTQTPSHQVTQMGQEVILRCVPISNHLYFYWYRQILGQKVEFLVSFYNNEISEKSEIFDDQFSVERPDGSNFTLKIRSTKLEDSAMYFCASSRTGSDRDYGYTFGSGTRLTVV.

The V and J genes are TRBV5-1 and TRBJ2-5, with D unclear. Germline V CDR1 and CDR2: SGHRS, YFSETQ. Deletions cut 1 base from V and 3 bases from J, with 7 bases between. CDR3 length equals 13 residues. The chain's CDR3 is CASSLSTEETQYF. The CDR3 DNA sequence: TGCGCCAGCAGCTTGAGTACAGAAGAGACCCAGTACTTC.

The J gene is TRBJ1-1, the V gene TRBV5-1; 9 bases match TRBD1. From germline, CDR1 is SGHRS and CDR2 YFSETQ. The CDR3 length is 16 residues. The trim removed 4 bases at V and 4 bases at J, leaving 11 bases unmatched. CDR3 region: CASSTSLGQGFTEAFF. Written as DNA, the CDR3 is TGCGCCAGCAGCACGTCGCTGGGACAGGGTTTCACTGAAGCTTTCTTT.

This rearrangement joins TRBV7-9 to TRBJ2-5, with TRBD2 matching 11 bases. Germline values: CDR1 SEHNR, CDR2 FQNEAQ (reference sequence). The length of the CDR3 is 17 residues. The V segment lost 3 bases and the J segment 2 bases; nucleotides outside the gene matches: 8. The CDR3 sequence: CASSFSFSGGAQETQYF. CDR3 nucleotide sequence: TGTGCCAGCAGCTTTAGTTTTAGCGGGGGGGCACAAGAGACCCAGTACTTC.

V is TRBV6-5 and J is TRBJ2-3; D is uncertain. V lost 4 bases to trimming and J lost 2 bases, with 10 bases between them. CDR3 length equals 14 residues. Germline assignment: CDR1 MNHEY and CDR2 SVGAGI. The CDR3 sequence is CASSWSTHTDTQYF. The CDR3 nucleotides are TGTGCCAGCAGTTGGAGCACGCACACAGATACGCAGTATTTT.

V usage is TRBV7-9 and J usage is TRBJ1-6, with 7 bases lining up with TRBD1. The CDR3 runs to 15 residues. Germline V gene sequence: CDR1 SEHNR, CDR2 FQNEAQ (reference sequence). The ends lost 5 bases at V and 7 bases at J; junction bases unmatched: 8. DNA of the CDR3: TGTGCCAGCAGCCCACAGGGGATACCGAATTCACCCCTCCACTTT. It encodes CASSPQGIPNSPLHF.

CDR3 protein: CASSLGTGGYEQYF. CDR3 nucleotide sequence: TGCGCCAGCAGCTTGGGGACAGGGGGCTACGAGCAGTACTTC. The chain uses TRBV5-1 and TRBJ2-7; 10 bases match TRBD1. Germline lookup yields CDR1 SGHRS and CDR2 YFSETQ. Losses at the gene ends were 0 bases for V and 3 bases for J; bases not matched to a gene: 0. The CDR3 contains 14 residues.

V gene TRBV19 combines with J gene TRBJ1-1; D not resolved. V dropped 3 bases and J dropped 5 bases, with 16 bases sitting between them. Per the germline V gene, CDR1 is LNHDA and CDR2 is SQIVND (reference sequence). This CDR3 is built from 15 residues. The CDR3 is CASSMVSGGRTEAFF. In DNA form, the CDR3 reads TGTGCCAGTAGTATGGTGTCCGGAGGGAGGACTGAAGCTTTCTTT.

The J gene is TRBJ2-5, the V gene TRBV7-9; TRBD2 matches at 8 bases. Germline assignment: CDR1 SEHNR and CDR2 FQNEAQ (reference sequence). The CDR3 is made up of 16 amino acids. Trimming took 2 bases from V and 5 from J; bases not matched to a gene: 10. This CDR3 is CASSLSPGGVSETQYF. The DNA for the CDR3 is TGTGCCAGCAGCTTATCTCCGGGGGGGGTATCGGAGACCCAGTACTTC.